This is a list of T cell receptor beta chains from one sample in a study of CD8 T cells in Susac syndrome. TCRdb analysed the immunoSEQ multiplex PCR reads with MiXCR anew, one entry per CDR3 protein. The sample has 300,000 or so distinct CDR3 sequences, under 95% seen once. What was sequenced was CD4+ T cells from PBMCs. The receptors shown here come from a human donor with multiple sclerosis. CDR3s include the opening cysteine and the closing phenylalanine or tryptophan. D genes are given only for firm matches. Size is omitted from some rows. Given values are once, few, many or a class for expanded clones.

>TRBD2|TRBJ2-2|NA|TRBV7-2
TGTGCCAGCAGCTTAGATCCTAGCGGGGACACCGGGGAGCTGTTTTTT
CASSLDPSGDTGELFF
>NA|TRBJ2-7|NA|TRBV5-1
TGCGCCAGCAGCTCGGCCGGGACCCCGTCCCAGTACTTC
CASSSAGTPSQYF
>NA|TRBJ1-2|NA|TRBV13
TGTGCCAGCAGCCGACCCATACTGGGACGTCGGAACTATGGCTACACCTTC
CASSRPILGRRNYGYTF
>NA|TRBJ1-2|NA|TRBV29-1
TGCAGCGTTGATCTGGAGGGAGGGGATGGCTACACCTTC
CSVDLEGGDGYTF
>NA|TRBJ1-3|NA|TRBV20-1
TGCAGTGGGGCGGTTGAAGGAAACACCATATATTTT
CSGAVEGNTIYF
>TRBD1|TRBJ1-1|NA|TRBV19
TGTGCCAGTAGTACGACAGGGTTGACTGAAGCTTTCTTT
CASSTTGLTEAFF
>NA|TRBJ1-1|NA|TRBV12-3/TRBV12-4
TGTGCCAGCACCCGGGGGGGAAGGGTGGCTGAAGCTTTCTTT
CASTRGGRVAEAFF
>NA|TRBJ1-5|NA|TRBV18
TGTGCCAGCTCACGCAGACAGGCGAGCCCAAAGCCCCAGCATTTT
CASSRRQASPKPQHF
>NA|TRBJ1-1|NA|TRBV30
TGTGCCTGGAGCGAGCTCCACGTGAACACTGAAGCTTTCTTT
CAWSELHVNTEAFF
>NA|TRBJ1-5|NA|TRBV3-1
TGTGCCAGCAGCCAGTCTTCAGGTTACAATCAGCCCCAGCATTTT
CASSQSSGYNQPQHF
>TRBD1|TRBJ1-2|NA|TRBV30
TGTGCCTGGGGGAACAACCGGGACAGGGTCTATGGCTACACCTTC
CAWGNNRDRVYGYTF
>NA|TRBJ2-1|NA|TRBV7-2
TGTGCCAGCAGCGTACATTCACCCGGAGTAGCAAAACCGATCTTC
CASSVHSPGVAKPIF
>TRBD2|TRBJ2-3|NA|TRBV15
TGTGCCACCAGCAGGGCCCCTAGCGGGAGGGCGCAGTATTTT
CATSRAPSGRAQYF
>TRBD2|TRBJ2-1|NA|TRBV5-5
TGTGCCAGCAGCTTACGATTCTCCGGGACTAGCGGGAACAATGAGCAGTTCTTC
CASSLRFSGTSGNNEQFF
>NA|TRBJ1-1|NA|TRBV5-6
TGTGCCAGCAGCTTGGCGGTCACTACTGAAGCTTTCTTT
CASSLAVTTEAFF
>NA|TRBJ2-1|NA|TRBV20-1
TGCAGTGCGAGCCTGGGCGGGACCAGACCTTACAATGAGCAGTTCTTC
CSASLGGTRPYNEQFF
>NA|TRBJ2-1|NA|TRBV4-1
TGCGCCAGCAGCCAAGATTGGACTGCCTACAATGAGCAGTTCTTC
CASSQDWTAYNEQFF
>NA|TRBJ2-1|NA|TRBV4-1
TGCGCCAGCAGCCAAGTGGTAGATACTGAGCAGTTCTTC
CASSQVVDTEQFF
>TRBD1|TRBJ1-3|once|TRBV12-3/TRBV12-4
TGTGCCAGCAGTTACTACTTCCAACCCGGGACAGGGGGACGGGGAAACACCATATATTTT
CASSYYFQPGTGGRGNTIYF
>TRBD1|TRBJ1-5|NA|TRBV10-3
TGTGCCATCAGTGAGGCGAAAGGGGGCGCGGGACAGCCCCAGCATTTT
CAISEAKGGAGQPQHF
>NA|TRBJ2-5|NA|TRBV6-5
TGTGCCTCCAAGGCCGGGTACCAAGAGACCCAGTACTTC
CASKAGYQETQYF
>NA|TRBJ2-1|NA|TRBV20-1
TGCAGTGCTAGGGGGGCGGGGGCGAGGGGTGAGCAGTTCTTC
CSARGAGARGEQFF
>TRBD1|TRBJ2-2|NA|TRBV5-1
TGCGCCAGCAGCTTGGGGGACAGACCCACCGGGGAGCTGTTTTTT
CASSLGDRPTGELFF
>NA|TRBJ2-1|NA|TRBV19
TGTGCCAGTAGTGTCTCCGGGACTCCCCCCGCGGCTGAGCAGTTCTTC
CASSVSGTPPAAEQFF
>TRBD1|TRBJ2-1|NA|TRBV6-2/TRBV6-3
TGTGCCAGCAGTTACGACAGGGTCAATGAGCAGTTCTTC
CASSYDRVNEQFF
>TRBD1|TRBJ2-5|NA|TRBV27
TGTGCCAGCAGTAGAGACAGGGTCCAAGAGACCCAGTACTTC
CASSRDRVQETQYF
>NA|TRBJ2-7|NA|TRBV3-1
TGTGCCAGCAGCCAAGATCTTTCCCGGGAGCAGTACTTC
CASSQDLSREQYF
>NA|TRBJ2-7|NA|TRBV20-1
TGCAGTGCCAGTAGCGACTACGAGCAGTACTTC
CSASSDYEQYF
>NA|TRBJ2-7|NA|TRBV5-1
TGCGCCAGCAGCTTGTTGGCGGAGAAGTCCATCTACGAGCAGTACTTC
CASSLLAEKSIYEQYF
>NA|TRBJ2-6|NA|TRBV7-9
TGTGCCAGCGGGCACCGGGACGGGGCCTCTGGGGCCAACGTCCTGACTTTC
CASGHRDGASGANVLTF
>NA|TRBJ2-7|NA|TRBV3-1
TGTGCCAGCAGCCAAGTGGCTCAGGGAGAGCAGTACTTC
CASSQVAQGEQYF
>NA|TRBJ1-4|once|TRBV30
TGTGCCTGGAGTTGGCAGGCTAATGAAAAACTGTTTTTT
CAWSWQANEKLFF
>NA|TRBJ2-7|once|TRBV19
TGTGCCAGTAGTCCCTACGAGCAGTACTTC
CASSPYEQYF
>NA|TRBJ2-7|NA|TRBV7-2
TGTGCCAGCAGCTTAGCGCCGAGCTCCTACGAGCAGTACTTC
CASSLAPSSYEQYF
>TRBD1|TRBJ1-1|NA|TRBV30
TGTGCCTGGAGAGGCGACAGGGATCAAGCTTTCTTT
CAWRGDRDQAFF
>TRBD2|TRBJ2-3|once|TRBV6-1
TGTGCCAGCACTTCCGGGACTAGTAAGGCAGATACGCAGTATTTT
CASTSGTSKADTQYF
>NA|TRBJ1-2|NA|TRBV4-3
TGCGCCAGCAGCCAATCAGCGACGGGGGGCAGCTATGGCTACACCTTC
CASSQSATGGSYGYTF
>NA|TRBJ1-2|NA|TRBV29-1
TGCAGCGTTGACCAGTACTATGGCTACACCTTC
CSVDQYYGYTF
>NA|TRBJ1-1|NA|TRBV11-2
TGTGCCAGCAGCTCCCCTCGACACCATGAAGCTTTCTTT
CASSSPRHHEAFF
>NA|TRBJ2-3|NA|TRBV25-1
TGTGCCAGCAGTGACGGGCCCACAGATACGCAGTATTTT
CASSDGPTDTQYF
>NA|TRBJ2-5|NA|TRBV7-2
TGTGCCAGCAGCCCAACCCGGGGCGTCGGGGAGACCCAGTACTTC
CASSPTRGVGETQYF
>NA|TRBJ1-4|NA|TRBV6-5
TGTGCCAGCAAAGATCAGGGCTGGAGTGAAAAACTGTTTTTT
CASKDQGWSEKLFF
>NA|TRBJ1-2|NA|TRBV3-1
TGTGCCAGCAGCCCCTCACGAGACCTCTATGGCTACACCTTC
CASSPSRDLYGYTF
>TRBD2|TRBJ2-1|NA|TRBV20-1
TGCAGTGCTGGAACTAGCGGGAGAGACAATGAGCAGTTCTTC
CSAGTSGRDNEQFF
>NA|TRBJ1-1|NA|TRBV6-2/TRBV6-3
TGTGCCAGCAGGGTCCTGGTTAAGGGCACTGAAGCTTTCTTT
CASRVLVKGTEAFF
>TRBD1|TRBJ1-2|NA|TRBV19
TGTGCCAGTATCCGGACAGGGCAAGACTATGGCTACACCTTC
CASIRTGQDYGYTF
>TRBD1|TRBJ2-7|NA|TRBV6-2/TRBV6-3
TGTGCCAGCAGTTACTCCAGGGGGACCTTGACCTCCTACGAGCAGTACTTC
CASSYSRGTLTSYEQYF
>NA|TRBJ1-2|once|TRBV7-9
TGTGCCAGCAGTATGAGGGGTGACTCTTTTCGGATTAGCTACACCTTC
CASSMRGDSFRISYTF
>NA|TRBJ1-2|NA|TRBV5-4
TGTGCCAGCAGCTTGCGGGCCAGGGTTCACTATGGCTACACCTTC
CASSLRARVHYGYTF
>TRBD1|TRBJ2-1|NA|TRBV18
TGTGCCAGCTCACCGGGTCAGAGACAGGGTGTCTTC
CASSPGQRQGVF
>NA|TRBJ2-5|NA|TRBV5-4
TGTGCCAGCAGCTACTCGTTTACGACAGTTCAAGAGACCCAGTACTTC
CASSYSFTTVQETQYF
>TRBD1|TRBJ2-1|NA|TRBV3-1
TGTGCCAGCAGCCAAGAGGTTCCCGGGACAGGGCTTTACAATGAGCAGTTCTTC
CASSQEVPGTGLYNEQFF
>NA|TRBJ1-1|NA|TRBV20-1
TGCAGTGCTAGTGCAGGGGCCCTAAACACTGAAGCTTTCTTT
CSASAGALNTEAFF
>TRBD1|TRBJ2-1|NA|TRBV7-8
TGTGCCAGCAGCTTGAGGGACAGATACAATGAGCAGTTCTTC
CASSLRDRYNEQFF
>NA|TRBJ2-2|NA|TRBV11-2
TGTGCCAGCAGCTTCCATGGCACCGGGGAGCTGTTTTTT
CASSFHGTGELFF
>NA|TRBJ1-2|NA|TRBV29-1
TGCAGCGTTGTAAGCAGGAACTATGGCTACACCTTC
CSVVSRNYGYTF